The clone carrying this T cell receptor (beta chain) was seen only once. The CDR3 covers 15 residues. V lost 4 bases and J lost 5; bases outside the gene matches: 8. The germline gives CDR1 SGHRS, CDR2 YFSETQ. This entry is derived from a study of blood T cell repertoires in COVID-19. Study-level background: PBMCs, B-cell-depleted T cells, or T cells provided the cDNA or gDNA that made up the material.

Sequencing was performed with immunoSEQ multiplex PCR; in TCRdb, only in-frame clones are kept and a portion is missing. The sample lists about 80,000 clones; about 73% were seen once. The genes are TRBV5-1 and TRBJ2-1; the match to TRBD2 covers 8 bases. The source material was peripheral blood. The receptor comes from a man over 45 with active or convalescent COVID-19. CDR3 sequence reads: CASSPLRGGNNEQFF. CDR3 sequence (DNA): TGCGCCAGCAGCCCCCTCCGGGGGGGAAACAATGAGCAGTTCTTC.